This T cell receptor beta chain is drawn from a study of molecular identifiers for immune sequencing clone quantification. Overall study: In replicates, RNA taken from approximately 20,000 or 100,000 naive CD8 cells was divided five ways, and four portions underwent sequencing. Study-level findings and limits: Should identical TCR molecules share a barcode, the sizes of highly expanded clones could be underestimated.

The CDR3 sequence is 16 residues long. V gave up 1 base and J gave up 6 bases, with 15 bases separating them. Germline CDR1 reads SGHVS; CDR2 reads FNYEAQ. TCR libraries were built in bulk with a published protocol and specific TCR primers. TCRdb itself ran the PCR reads through MiXCR, one entry per CDR3 protein. Found here are over 85,000 distinct CDR3 sequences, 30% to 35% of them singletons; the top ten hold around a tenth. Based on a CD8+CD4-CCR7+CD45RA+ profile, naive CD8 T cells were sorted. With respect to this clonotype: Its antigen is undetermined.

The chain joins TRBV7-6 to TRBJ2-2; no definite D call. The sequence was obtained from a human donor in good health. Some libraries in this study had Jurkat cell RNA spiked in. The specimen was naive CD8+ T cells from blood, with Jurkat cell RNA spiked in. The sample's subset: FACS-sorted CD8+CD4-CCR7+CD45RA+ naive T cells. The CDR3 here is CASSLDRVPNPGELFF. CDR3 coding DNA: TGTGCCAGCAGCTTAGACCGGGTCCCAAATCCCGGGGAGCTGTTTTTT.